This T cell receptor beta chain comes out of a study of blood T cell repertoires in COVID-19. As for the study in general: Whether acute or convalescent, the COVID-19 samples came from the United States, Italy and Spain. Sources were T cells, B-cell-depleted T cells, or PBMCs; the material itself was cDNA or gDNA.

The CDR3 has 12 residues. Deletions cut 5 bases from V and 2 bases from J, with 6 bases between. The germline V gene has CDR1 SGHAT and CDR2 FQNNGV. Authors' processing steps: Scientists estimated how many nucleated cells there were by amplifying reference gene primers. Profiled with immunoSEQ multiplex PCR; TCRdb holds only in-frame clones, not every one. That table furnishes V, J and clone size, whereas the DNA furnished D and trimming. The repertoire holds about 35,000 clones, with approximately 87% as singletons. The TCR comes from a man aged 80 or over with active COVID-19. The gene calls are TRBV11-2 and TRBJ2-5; D remains unclear. Sequenced material: peripheral blood. CDR3 nucleotides: TGTGCCAGCAGCCCTATACAAGAGACCCAGTACTTC. It codes for CASSPIQETQYF.